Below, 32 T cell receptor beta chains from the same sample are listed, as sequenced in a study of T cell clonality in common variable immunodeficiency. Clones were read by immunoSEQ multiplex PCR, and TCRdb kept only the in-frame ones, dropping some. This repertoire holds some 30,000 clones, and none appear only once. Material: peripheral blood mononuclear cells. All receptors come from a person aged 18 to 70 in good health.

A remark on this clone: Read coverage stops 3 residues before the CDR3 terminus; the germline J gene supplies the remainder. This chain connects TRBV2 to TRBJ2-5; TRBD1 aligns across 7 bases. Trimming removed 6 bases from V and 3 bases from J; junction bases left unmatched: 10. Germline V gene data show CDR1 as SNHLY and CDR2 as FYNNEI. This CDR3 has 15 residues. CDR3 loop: CASRVGQVNEETQYF. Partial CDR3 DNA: TGTGCCAGCAGGGTCGGACAGGTGAACGAAGAGACC.

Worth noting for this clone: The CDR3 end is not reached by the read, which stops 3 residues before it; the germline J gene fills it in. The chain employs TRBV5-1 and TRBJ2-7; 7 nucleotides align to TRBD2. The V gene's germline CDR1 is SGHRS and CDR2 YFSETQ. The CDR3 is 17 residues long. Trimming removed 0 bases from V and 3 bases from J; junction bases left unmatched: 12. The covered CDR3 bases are TGCGCCAGCAGCTTGGCCTTTTTGGCTAGCGGACTCTACGAG. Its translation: CASSLAFLASGLYE. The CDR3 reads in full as CASSLAFLASGLYEQYF.

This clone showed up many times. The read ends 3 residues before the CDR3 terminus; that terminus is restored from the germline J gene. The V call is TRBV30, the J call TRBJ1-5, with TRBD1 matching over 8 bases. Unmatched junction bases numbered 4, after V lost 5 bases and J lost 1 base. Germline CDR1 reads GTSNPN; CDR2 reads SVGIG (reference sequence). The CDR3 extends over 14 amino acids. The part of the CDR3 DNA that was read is TGTGCCTGGGGACAGGGAAGCAGCAATCAGCCC. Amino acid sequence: CAWGQGSSNQP. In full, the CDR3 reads CAWGQGSSNQPQHF.

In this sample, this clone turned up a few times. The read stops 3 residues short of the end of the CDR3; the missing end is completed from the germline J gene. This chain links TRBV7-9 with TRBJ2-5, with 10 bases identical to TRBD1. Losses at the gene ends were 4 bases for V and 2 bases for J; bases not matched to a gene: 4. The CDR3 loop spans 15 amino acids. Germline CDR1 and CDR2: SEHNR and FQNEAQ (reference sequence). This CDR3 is CASSWGQGSQETQYF. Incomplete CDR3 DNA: TGTGCCAGCAGCTGGGGACAGGGGTCGCAAGAGACC.

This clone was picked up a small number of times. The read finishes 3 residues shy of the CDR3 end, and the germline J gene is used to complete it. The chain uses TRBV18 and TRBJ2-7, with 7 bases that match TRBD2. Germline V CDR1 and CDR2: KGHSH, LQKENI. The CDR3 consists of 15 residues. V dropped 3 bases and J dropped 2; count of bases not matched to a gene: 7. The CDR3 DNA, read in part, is TGTGCCAGCTCACCTGAGGCAGGGAGGGCCTACGAG. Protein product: CASSPEAGRAYE. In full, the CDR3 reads CASSPEAGRAYEQYF.

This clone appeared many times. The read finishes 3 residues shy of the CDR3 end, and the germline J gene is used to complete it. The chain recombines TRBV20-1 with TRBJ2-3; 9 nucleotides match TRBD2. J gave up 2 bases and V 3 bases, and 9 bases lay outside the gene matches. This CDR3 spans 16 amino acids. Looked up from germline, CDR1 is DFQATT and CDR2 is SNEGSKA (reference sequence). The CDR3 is CSASTGLALDTDTQYF. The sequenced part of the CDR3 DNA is TGCAGTGCTAGTACTGGACTAGCGCTAGACACAGATACG.

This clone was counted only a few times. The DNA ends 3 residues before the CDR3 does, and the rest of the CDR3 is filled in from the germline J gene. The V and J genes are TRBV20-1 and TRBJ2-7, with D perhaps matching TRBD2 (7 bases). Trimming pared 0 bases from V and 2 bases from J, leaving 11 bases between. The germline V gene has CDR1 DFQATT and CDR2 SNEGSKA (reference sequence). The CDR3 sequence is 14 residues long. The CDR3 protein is CSAREGGETYEQYF. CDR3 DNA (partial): TGCAGTGCTAGAGAAGGGGGGGAAACCTACGAG.

The CDR3 DNA, read in part, is TGCAGTGCTACCCTGAACAGGCCCGGGTGGACTGAA. As protein: CSATLNRPGWTE. The CDR3 reads in full as CSATLNRPGWTEAFF. V is TRBV20-1 and J is TRBJ1-1, with TRBD1 as a possible D gene (5 bases). The sequenced fragment ends 3 residues before the CDR3 boundary, so the rest is inferred from the germline J gene. V was pared by 4 bases and J by 5 bases, with 20 bases between. There are 15 residues in the CDR3. Per germline, CDR1 DFQATT and CDR2 SNEGSKA (reference sequence).

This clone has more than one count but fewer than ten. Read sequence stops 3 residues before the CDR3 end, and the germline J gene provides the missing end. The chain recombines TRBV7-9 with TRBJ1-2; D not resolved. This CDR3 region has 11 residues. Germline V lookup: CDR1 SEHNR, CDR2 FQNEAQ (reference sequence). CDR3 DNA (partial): TGTGCCAGCAGTCTACTCGAGGGC. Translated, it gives CASSLLEG. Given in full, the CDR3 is CASSLLEGYTF.

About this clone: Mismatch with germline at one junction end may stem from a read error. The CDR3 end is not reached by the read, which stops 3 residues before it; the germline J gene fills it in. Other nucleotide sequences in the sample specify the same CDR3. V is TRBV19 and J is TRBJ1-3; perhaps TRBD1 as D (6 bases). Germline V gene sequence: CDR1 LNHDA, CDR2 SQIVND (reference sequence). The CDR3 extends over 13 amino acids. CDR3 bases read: TGTGCCAGTAGTACCCAGGGGAGAAACACG. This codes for CASSTQGRNT. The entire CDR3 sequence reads CASSTQGRNTIYF. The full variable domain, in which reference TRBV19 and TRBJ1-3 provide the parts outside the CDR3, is DGGITQSPKYLFRKEGQNVTLSCEQNLNHDAMYWYRQDPGQGLRLIYYSQIVNDFQKGDIAEGYSVSREKKESFPLTVTSAQKNPTAFYLCASSTQGRNTIYFGEGSWLTVV.

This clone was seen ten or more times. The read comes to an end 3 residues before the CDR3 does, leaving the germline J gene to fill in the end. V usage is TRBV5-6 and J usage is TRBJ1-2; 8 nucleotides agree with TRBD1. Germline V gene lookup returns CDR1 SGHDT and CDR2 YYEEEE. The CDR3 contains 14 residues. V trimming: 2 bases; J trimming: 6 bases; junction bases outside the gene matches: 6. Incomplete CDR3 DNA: TGTGCCAGCAGCTTTGGGCAGGGGGCGAATGGC. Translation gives CASSFGQGANG. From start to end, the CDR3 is CASSFGQGANGYTF.

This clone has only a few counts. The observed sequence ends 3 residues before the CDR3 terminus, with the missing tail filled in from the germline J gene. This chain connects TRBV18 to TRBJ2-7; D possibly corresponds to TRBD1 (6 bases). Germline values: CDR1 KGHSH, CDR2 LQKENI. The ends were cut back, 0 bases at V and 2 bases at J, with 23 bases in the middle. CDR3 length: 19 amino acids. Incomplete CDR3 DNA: TGTGCCAGCTCACCACCGGGTGTAGGTGGTGGCAGGGGAGCCTACGAG. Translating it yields CASSPPGVGGGRGAYE. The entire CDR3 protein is CASSPPGVGGGRGAYEQYF.

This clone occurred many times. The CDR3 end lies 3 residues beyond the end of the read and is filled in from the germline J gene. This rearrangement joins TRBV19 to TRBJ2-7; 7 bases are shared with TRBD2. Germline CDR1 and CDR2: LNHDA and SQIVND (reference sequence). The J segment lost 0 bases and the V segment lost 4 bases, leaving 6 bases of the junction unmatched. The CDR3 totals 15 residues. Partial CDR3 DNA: TGTGCCAGTAGTAGGGTAGCGGGCTCCTCCTACGAG. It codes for CASSRVAGSSYE. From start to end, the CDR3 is CASSRVAGSSYEQYF. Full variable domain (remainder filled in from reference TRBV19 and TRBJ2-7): DGGITQSPKYLFRKEGQNVTLSCEQNLNHDAMYWYRQDPGQGLRLIYYSQIVNDFQKGDIAEGYSVSREKKESFPLTVTSAQKNPTAFYLCASSRVAGSSYEQYFGPGTRLTVT.

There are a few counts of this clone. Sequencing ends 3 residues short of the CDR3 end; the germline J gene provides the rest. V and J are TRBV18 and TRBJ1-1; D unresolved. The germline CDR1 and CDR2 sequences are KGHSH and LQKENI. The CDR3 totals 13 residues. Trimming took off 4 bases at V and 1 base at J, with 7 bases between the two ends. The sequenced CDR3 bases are TGTGCCAGCTCACGAGGGCGGAACACTGAA. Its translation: CASSRGRNTE. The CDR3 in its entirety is CASSRGRNTEAFF.

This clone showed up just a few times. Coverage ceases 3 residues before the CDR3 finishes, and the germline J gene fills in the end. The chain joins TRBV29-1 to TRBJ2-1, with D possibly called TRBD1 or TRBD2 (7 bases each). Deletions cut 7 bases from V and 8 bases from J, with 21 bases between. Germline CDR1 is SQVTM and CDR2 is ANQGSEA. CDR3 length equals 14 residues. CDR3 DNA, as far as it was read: TGCAGCGCCAACCGACAGGGAGGGGATGATGAG. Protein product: CSANRQGGDDE. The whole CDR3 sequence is CSANRQGGDDEQFF.

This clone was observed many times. CDR3 DNA (partial): TGTGCCAGCTCACCGGGGGGTAGCTCCTACGAG. It yields the protein CASSPGGSSYE. The CDR3, in full, reads CASSPGGSSYEQYF. The J gene is TRBJ2-7, the V gene TRBV18, with a tentative D call TRBD2 (6 bases). The read stops 3 residues short of the end of the CDR3; the missing end is completed from the germline J gene. Between the trimmed V and J ends, which lost 3 bases and 0 bases, there was a span of 9 bases. Germline CDR1 is KGHSH and CDR2 is LQKENI. The CDR3 runs 14 residues.

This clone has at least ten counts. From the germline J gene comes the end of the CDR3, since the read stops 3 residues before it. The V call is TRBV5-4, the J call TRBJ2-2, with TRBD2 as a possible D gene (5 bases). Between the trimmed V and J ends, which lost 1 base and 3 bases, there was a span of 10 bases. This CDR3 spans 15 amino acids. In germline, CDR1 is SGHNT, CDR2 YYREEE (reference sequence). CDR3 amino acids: CASSLRLAHTGELFF. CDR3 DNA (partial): TGTGCCAGCAGCTTGCGGCTAGCCCACACCGGGGAG.

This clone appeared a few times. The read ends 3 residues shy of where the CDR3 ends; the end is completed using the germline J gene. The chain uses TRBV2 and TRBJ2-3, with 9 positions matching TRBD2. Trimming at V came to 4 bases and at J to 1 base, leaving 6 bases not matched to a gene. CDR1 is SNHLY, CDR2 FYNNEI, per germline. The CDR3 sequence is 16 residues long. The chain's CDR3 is CASSGGLAPRTDTQYF. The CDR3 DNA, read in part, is TGTGCCAGCAGTGGCGGACTAGCGCCGCGCACAGATACG.

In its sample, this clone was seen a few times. CDR3 residues: CASSLRLQKYNDYTF. The part of the CDR3 DNA that was read is TGTGCCAGCAGTTTAAGGCTACAGAAATACAATGAC. The chain has TRBV6-2 or TRBV6-3 and TRBJ1-2; no reliable D call. Read sequence stops 3 residues before the CDR3 end, and the germline J gene provides the missing end. This CDR3 contains 15 residues. Germline V gives CDR1 MNHEY, CDR2 SVGEGT.

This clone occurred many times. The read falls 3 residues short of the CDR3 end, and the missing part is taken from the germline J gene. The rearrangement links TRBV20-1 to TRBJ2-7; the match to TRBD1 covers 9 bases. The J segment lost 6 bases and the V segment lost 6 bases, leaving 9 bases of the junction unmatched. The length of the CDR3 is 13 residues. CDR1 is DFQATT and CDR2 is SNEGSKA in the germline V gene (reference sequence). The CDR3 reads CSAVLQGAAEQYF. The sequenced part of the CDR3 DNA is TGCAGTGCGGTTTTACAGGGGGCGGCCGAG.

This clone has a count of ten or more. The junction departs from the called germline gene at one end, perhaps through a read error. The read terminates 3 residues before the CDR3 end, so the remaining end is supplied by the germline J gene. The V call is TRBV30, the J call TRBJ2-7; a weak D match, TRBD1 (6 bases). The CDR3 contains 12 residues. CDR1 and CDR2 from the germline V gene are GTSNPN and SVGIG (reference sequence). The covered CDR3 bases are TGTGCCTGGGGTGTAGGGGGTGGCGAG. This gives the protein CAWGVGGGE. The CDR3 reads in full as CAWGVGGGEQYF.

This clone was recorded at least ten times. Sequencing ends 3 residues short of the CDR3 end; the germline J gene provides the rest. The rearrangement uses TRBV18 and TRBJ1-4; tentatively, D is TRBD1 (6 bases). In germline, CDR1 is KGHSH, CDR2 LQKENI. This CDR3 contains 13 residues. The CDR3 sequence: CASSPIGGEQLFF. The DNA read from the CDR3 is TGTGCCAGCTCCCCTATAGGGGGGGAACAA.

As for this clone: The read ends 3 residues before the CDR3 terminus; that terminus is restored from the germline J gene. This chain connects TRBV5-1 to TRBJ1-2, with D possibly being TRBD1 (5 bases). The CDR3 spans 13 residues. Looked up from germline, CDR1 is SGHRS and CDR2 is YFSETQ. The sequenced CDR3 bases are TGCGCCAGCAGCTTGGAGCAGGGCTACGAC. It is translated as CASSLEQGYD. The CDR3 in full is CASSLEQGYDYTF.

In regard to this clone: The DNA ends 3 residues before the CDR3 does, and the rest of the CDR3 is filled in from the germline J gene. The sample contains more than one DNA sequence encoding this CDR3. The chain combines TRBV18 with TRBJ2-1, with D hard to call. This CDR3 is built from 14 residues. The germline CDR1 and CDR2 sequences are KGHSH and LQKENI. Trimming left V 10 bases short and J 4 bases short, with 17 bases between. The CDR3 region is CATAFAADYNEQFF. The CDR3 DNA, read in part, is TGTGCCACTGCTTTTGCGGCTGATTACAATGAG.

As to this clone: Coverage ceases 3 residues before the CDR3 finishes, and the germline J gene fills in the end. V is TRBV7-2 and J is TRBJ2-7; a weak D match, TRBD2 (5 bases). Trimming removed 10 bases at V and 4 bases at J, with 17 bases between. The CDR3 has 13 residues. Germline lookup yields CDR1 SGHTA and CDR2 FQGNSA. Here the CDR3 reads CAIKLVSGYEQYF. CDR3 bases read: TGTGCCATTAAGCTGGTATCGGGGTACGAG.

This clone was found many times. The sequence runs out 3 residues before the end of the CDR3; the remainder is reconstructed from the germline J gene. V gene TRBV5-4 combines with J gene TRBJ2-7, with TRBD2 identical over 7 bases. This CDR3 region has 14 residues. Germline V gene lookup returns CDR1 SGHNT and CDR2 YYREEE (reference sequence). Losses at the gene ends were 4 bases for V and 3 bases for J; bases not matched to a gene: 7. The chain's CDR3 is CASSQAGALYEQYF. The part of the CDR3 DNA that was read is TGTGCCAGCAGCCAGGCGGGAGCGCTCTACGAG.

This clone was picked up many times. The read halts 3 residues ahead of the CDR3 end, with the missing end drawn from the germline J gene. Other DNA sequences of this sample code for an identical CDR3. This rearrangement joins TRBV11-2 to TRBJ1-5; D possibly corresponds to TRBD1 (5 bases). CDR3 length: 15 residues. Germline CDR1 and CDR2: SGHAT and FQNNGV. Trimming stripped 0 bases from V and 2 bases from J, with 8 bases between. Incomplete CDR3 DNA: TGTGCCAGCAGCTTAGATCGGGGGGGCAATCAGCCC. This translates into CASSLDRGGNQP. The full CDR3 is CASSLDRGGNQPQHF.

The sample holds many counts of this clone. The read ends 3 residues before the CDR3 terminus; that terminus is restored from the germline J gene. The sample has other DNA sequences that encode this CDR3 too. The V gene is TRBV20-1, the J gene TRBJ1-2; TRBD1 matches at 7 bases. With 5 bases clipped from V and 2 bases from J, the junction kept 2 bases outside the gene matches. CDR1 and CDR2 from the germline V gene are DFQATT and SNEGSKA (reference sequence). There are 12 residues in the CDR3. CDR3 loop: CSAPDRNYGYTF. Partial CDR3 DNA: TGCAGTGCTCCGGACAGGAACTATGGC.

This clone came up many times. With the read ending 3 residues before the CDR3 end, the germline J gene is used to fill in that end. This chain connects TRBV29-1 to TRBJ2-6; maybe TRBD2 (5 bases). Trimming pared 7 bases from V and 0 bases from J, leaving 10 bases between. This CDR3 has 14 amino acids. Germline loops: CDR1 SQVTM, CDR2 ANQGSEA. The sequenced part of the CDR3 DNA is TGCAGCGCATCGGGGAGCTCTGGGGCCAACGTC. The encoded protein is CSASGSSGANV. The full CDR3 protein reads CSASGSSGANVLTF.

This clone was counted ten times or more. Partial CDR3 DNA: TGTGCCAGTTTAATTACAGGGACAGATACG. Translated, it gives CASLITGTDT. The full CDR3 is CASLITGTDTQYF. The genes are TRBV19 and TRBJ2-3; D may be TRBD1 (6 bases). The DNA ends 3 residues before the CDR3 does, and the rest of the CDR3 is filled in from the germline J gene. The CDR3 is 13 amino acids. Germline loops: CDR1 LNHDA, CDR2 SQIVND (reference sequence). V was clipped by 8 bases and J by 3 bases, with 12 bases between them.

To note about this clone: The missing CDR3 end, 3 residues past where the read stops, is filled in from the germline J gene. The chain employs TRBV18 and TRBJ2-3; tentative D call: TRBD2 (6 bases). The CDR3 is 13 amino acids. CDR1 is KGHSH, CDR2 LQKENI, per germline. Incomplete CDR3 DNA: TGTGCCAGCTCACCAGGAGGGGAGGAGACG. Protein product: CASSPGGEET. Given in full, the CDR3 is CASSPGGEETQYF. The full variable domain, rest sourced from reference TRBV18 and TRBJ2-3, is NAGVMQNPRHLVRRRGQEARLRCSPMKGHSHVYWYRQLPEEGLKFMVYLQKENIIDESGMPKERFSAEFPKEGPSILRIQQVVRGDSAAYFCASSPGGEETQYFGPGTRLTVL.

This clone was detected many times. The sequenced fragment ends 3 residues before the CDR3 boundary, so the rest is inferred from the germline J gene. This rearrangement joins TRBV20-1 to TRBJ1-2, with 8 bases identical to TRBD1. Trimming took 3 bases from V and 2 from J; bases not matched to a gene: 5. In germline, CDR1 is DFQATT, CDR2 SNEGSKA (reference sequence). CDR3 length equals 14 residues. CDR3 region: CSARDQGANYGYTF. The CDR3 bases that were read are TGCAGTGCTAGGGACCAGGGGGCGAACTATGGC.